This TCR beta chain was sequenced for a study of blood T cell repertoires in COVID-19. Study at large: The United States, Italy and Spain supplied acute and convalescent COVID-19 samples.

CDR3 length: 12 residues. Trimming left V 5 bases short and J 7 bases short, with 9 bases between. Looked up from germline, CDR1 is SGHDN and CDR2 is FVKESK. This clone has a single count. Repertoires were generated with immunoSEQ multiplex PCR, while TCRdb's copy carries only in-frame clones and drops some. Seen here are approximately 240,000 clones, approximately 86% observed once, and the top ten hold more than 4.5%. The clonotype comes from a woman aged 80 or older with active or convalescent COVID-19. The J gene is TRBJ2-4, the V gene TRBV14; perhaps TRBD1 as D (6 bases). The sample taken for sequencing was peripheral blood. The CDR3 sequence: CASSNTGNIQYF. The CDR3 DNA sequence: TGTGCCAGCAGCAACACAGGGAACATTCAGTACTTC.